One and the same sample provided the 23 T cell receptor beta chains below, sequenced in a study of cytomegalovirus exposure and HLA in healthy donors. A multiplex PCR was run with 60 Vbeta primers and 13 Jbeta primers. The repertoire was sequenced with immunoSEQ multiplex PCR; TCRdb's copy has only in-frame clones and lacks some. Of over 150,000 clones in the sample, roughly 80% were seen once. Sequencing input: PBMCs. These TCRs come from a boy aged 5-17 years in good health and CMV-seronegative.

The rearrangement uses TRBV7-9 and TRBJ1-5, with a possible D match to TRBD1 (6 bases). CDR1 is SEHNR, CDR2 FQNEAQ, per germline (reference sequence). V dropped 4 bases and J dropped 10 bases, with 11 bases sitting between them. The CDR3 runs to 12 residues. The CDR3 nucleotides are TGTGCCAGCAGCTCCCAGGGGAACCCCCAGCATTTT. This sequence encodes CASSSQGNPQHF.

The chain carries TRBV2 and TRBJ2-1; 9 nucleotides line up with TRBD2. Unmatched junction bases numbered 3, after V lost 0 bases and J lost 3 bases. The CDR3 consists of 16 residues. Looked up from germline, CDR1 is SNHLY and CDR2 is FYNNEI. Written as DNA, the CDR3 is TGTGCCAGCAGTGAAGCCCTAGCGGGAATCTACAATGAGCAGTTCTTC. Its translation is CASSEALAGIYNEQFF.

The rearrangement uses TRBV19 and TRBJ1-1, with D uncertain. The CDR3 has 12 residues. The germline V gene has CDR1 LNHDA and CDR2 SQIVND (reference sequence). V was shortened by 6 bases and J by 1 base, with 6 bases between the two germline ends. The CDR3 DNA reads TGTGCCAGTAGGCGAGAGAACACTGAAGCTTTCTTT. Encoded protein: CASRRENTEAFF.

The V call is TRBV12-5, the J call TRBJ2-4; TRBD1 is a possible D gene (6 bases). The CDR3 consists of 14 residues. V was shortened by 4 bases and J by 8 bases, with 15 bases between the two germline ends. Germline V gene sequence: CDR1 LGHNT, CDR2 FRNRAP. The CDR3 loop reads CASGSWDIGDIQYF. The CDR3 DNA follows: TGTGCTAGTGGTTCCTGGGACATCGGCGACATTCAGTACTTC.

The chain recombines TRBV30 with TRBJ2-3; 9 bases fit TRBD2. The CDR3 sequence is 12 residues long. V dropped 5 bases and J dropped 9; count of bases not matched to a gene: 6. Germline CDR1 reads GTSNPN; CDR2 reads SVGIG (reference sequence). CDR3 sequence: CAWGAGLATQYF. The CDR3 bases are TGTGCCTGGGGGGCCGGACTAGCGACGCAGTATTTT.

The chain's CDR3 is CASSSDRGSEAFF. CDR3 DNA sequence: TGTGCCAGCAGCTCAGACAGGGGTTCTGAAGCTTTCTTT. V is TRBV7-2 and J is TRBJ1-1, with 8 positions matching TRBD1. The CDR3 sequence is 13 residues long. Germline CDR1 is SGHTA and CDR2 is FQGNSA. Losses at the gene ends were 4 bases for V and 6 bases for J; bases not matched to a gene: 4.

The chain recombines TRBV5-5 with TRBJ2-7; 7 bases are a match to TRBD1. Germline CDR1 SGHKS, CDR2 YYEKEE (reference sequence). This CDR3 contains 16 residues. V trimming: 4 bases; J trimming: 3 bases; junction bases outside the gene matches: 13. The CDR3 protein is CASSAVSGTAIYEQYF. The CDR3 DNA reads TGTGCCAGCAGCGCTGTATCCGGGACAGCAATCTACGAGCAGTACTTC.

This clone was found once. The junction departs from germline at one end; a sequencing error may be responsible. Other nucleotide sequences in the sample specify the same CDR3. The gene calls are TRBV6-5 and TRBJ2-7; 11 bases fit TRBD1. CDR3 size: 15 residues. Germline loops: CDR1 MNHEY, CDR2 SVGAGI. The CDR3 coding sequence is TGCGCCAGCAGTTACTCAGGACAGGGGGCGAGCGAGCAGTACTTC. Translating gives CASSYSGQGASEQYF.

V gene TRBV19 combines with J gene TRBJ2-1; TRBD2 matches at 11 bases. The CDR3 length is 15 residues. V shed 3 bases, J shed 4 bases, and the junction held 2 bases outside the gene matches. Germline V gene sequence: CDR1 LNHDA, CDR2 SQIVND (reference sequence). The CDR3 here is CASSIRTSGYNEQFF. The CDR3 nucleotides read TGTGCCAGTAGTATTAGGACTAGCGGGTACAATGAGCAGTTCTTC.

Worth noting for this clone: One end of the junction does not line up with germline, which may come from a read error. The rearrangement uses TRBV7-2 and TRBJ1-2; D perhaps matches TRBD1 (5 bases). Per germline, CDR1 SGHTA and CDR2 FQGNSA. The CDR3 is 13 amino acids. Written as DNA, the CDR3 is TGTGCCAGCAGCCGTCCCGGGACGGGACTAAGCGCCTTC. The encoded protein is CASSRPGTGLSAF.

V gene TRBV29-1 combines with J gene TRBJ1-3; D uncertain. The V end was cut by 4 bases, the J end by 4 bases, with 14 bases between. The CDR3 consists of 14 residues. Per germline, CDR1 SQVTM and CDR2 ANQGSEA. For the CDR3, the DNA is TGCAGCGTTGGGATTGTAGGGAGAGGAAACACCATATATTTT. This encodes CSVGIVGRGNTIYF.

This clone has a handful of counts. The chain recombines TRBV6-4 with TRBJ2-1; 9 bases line up with TRBD2. The germline gives CDR1 MRHNA, CDR2 SNTAGT. This CDR3 comprises 15 residues. The V segment lost 4 bases and the J segment 0 bases; nucleotides outside the gene matches: 1. CDR3 residues: CASSVAGDSYNEQFF. For the CDR3, the DNA is TGTGCCAGCAGTGTAGCGGGAGACTCCTACAATGAGCAGTTCTTC.

CDR3 loop: CASSAHRQGNTEAFF. The CDR3 nucleotides are TGTGCCAGCAGTGCCCACAGGCAAGGGAACACTGAAGCTTTCTTT. This chain connects TRBV25-1 to TRBJ1-1, with D maybe TRBD1 (5 bases). The germline V and J ends were trimmed by 4 bases and 1 base, with 13 bases remaining between them. This CDR3 has 15 amino acids. Germline-derived CDR1 and CDR2 are MGHDK and SYGVNS.

V is TRBV25-1 and J is TRBJ1-5; D might be TRBD1 (6 bases). The V gene lost 4 bases and the J gene lost 7 bases, with 14 bases spanning the gap. Germline V gene data show CDR1 as MGHDK and CDR2 as SYGVNS. The length of the CDR3 is 14 residues. This CDR3 is CASSGTGSVQPQHF. Here the CDR3 DNA reads TGTGCCAGCAGTGGCACAGGGTCTGTGCAGCCCCAGCATTTT.

The chain uses TRBV29-1 and TRBJ1-2; 12 bases fit TRBD1. Germline CDR1 reads SQVTM; CDR2 reads ANQGSEA. The CDR3 sequence is 18 residues long. Trimming cost V 2 bases and J 6 bases; bases outside gene matches: 16. The CDR3, as DNA: TGCAGCGTTGAATTTCCCCTCGGGACAGGGGGCGAGGTTAATGGCTACACCTTC. As protein: CSVEFPLGTGGEVNGYTF.

This clone appeared a single time. This sequence joins TRBV6-5 and TRBJ2-2; D not certain. The CDR3 contains 14 residues. CDR1 is MNHEY, CDR2 SVGAGI, per germline. The V end lost 5 bases, the J end lost 2 bases, and 9 bases lay between the germline ends. In DNA form, the CDR3 reads TGTGCCAGCAGTCGACACATAAACACCGGGGAGCTGTTTTTT. Encoded protein: CASSRHINTGELFF.

The CDR3 nucleotides are TGTGCCTGGAGTGTACTCCCAGGGTTTGGAGAGACCCAGTACTTC. It specifies CAWSVLPGFGETQYF. The V call is TRBV30, the J call TRBJ2-5, with D possibly TRBD1 on 5 matching bases. Trimming took 0 bases from V and 4 from J, leaving 15 bases between them. Germline V lookup: CDR1 GTSNPN, CDR2 SVGIG (reference sequence). The CDR3 length is 15 residues.

In its sample, this clone was seen once. This rearrangement joins TRBV6-4 to TRBJ1-2; D is uncertain. CDR1 MRHNA and CDR2 SNTAGT come from the germline V gene. The CDR3 sequence is 15 residues long. With 4 bases removed from V and 4 bases from J, the gap between germline ends came to 16 bases. The CDR3 loop is CASSASGLTGYGYTF. CDR3 DNA: TGTGCCAGCAGTGCCAGCGGGTTAACTGGCTATGGCTACACCTTC.

Turning to this clone: An end of the junction does not agree with germline; a read error may underlie this. The chain is built from TRBV18 and TRBJ2-7; 11 bases line up with TRBD1. The CDR3 runs to 15 residues. CDR1 and CDR2 (germline): KGHSH, LQKENI. The CDR3 DNA reads TGTGCCAGCTCTCCACGGGACAGGGGGTTTTACGAGCAGTACTTC. Its translation: CASSPRDRGFYEQYF.

The genes are TRBV29-1 and TRBJ1-1, with TRBD1 matching over 9 bases. The germline gives CDR1 SQVTM, CDR2 ANQGSEA. The trim removed 7 bases at V and 3 bases at J, leaving 6 bases unmatched. This CDR3 has 13 amino acids. The CDR3 spells CSGRQGGDTEAFF. The DNA for the CDR3 is TGCAGCGGAAGACAGGGGGGGGACACTGAAGCTTTCTTT.

J is TRBJ2-1 and V is TRBV7-9; D possibly corresponds to TRBD2 (5 bases). Germline CDR1 reads SEHNR; CDR2 reads FQNEAQ (reference sequence). Deletions cut 2 bases from V and 4 bases from J, with 15 bases between. CDR3 length: 16 amino acids. This chain's CDR3 is CASSLSSLEGYNEQFF. The CDR3 DNA is TGTGCCAGCAGCTTATCTTCCCTAGAGGGATACAATGAGCAGTTCTTC.

V usage is TRBV29-1 and J usage is TRBJ2-2; D is perhaps TRBD1 (6 bases). The CDR3 has 14 residues. V was trimmed by 4 bases and J by 4 bases, leaving 13 bases between them. Looked up from germline, CDR1 is SQVTM and CDR2 is ANQGSEA. The CDR3 DNA follows: TGCAGCGTTGTTGTTCAGGGGTCCACCGGGGAGCTGTTTTTT. It specifies CSVVVQGSTGELFF.

The chain links TRBV30 to TRBJ2-1; TRBD2 matches 10 bases. Per the germline V gene, CDR1 is GTSNPN and CDR2 is SVGIG (reference sequence). Trimming removed 4 bases from V and 8 bases from J; junction bases left unmatched: 17. The CDR3 contains 17 residues. For the CDR3, the DNA is TGTGCCTGGACTGAATTCAAGCGGGAGGGATTGGGGCATGAGCAGTTCTTC. This gives the protein CAWTEFKREGLGHEQFF.